This T cell receptor (beta chain) was recovered during a study of T-cell reconstitution after alpha-beta-depleted transplantation in children. Overall study results and limits: Several hundred expanded graft clones reportedly gave rise to the alpha-beta T cells present about two months after transplant.

In regard to this clonotype: Its specificity is unknown.

The CDR3 runs 14 residues. Germline CDR1 reads LGHDT; CDR2 reads YNNKEL (reference sequence). With V trimmed by 3 bases and J by 4 bases, 4 bases remained unmatched. This sample's TCRbeta library carried unique molecular identifier barcodes. One entry per CDR3 protein, called by TCRdb with MiXCR from the PCR reads. The data contain some 87,000 distinct CDR3 sequences, less than 20% of them singletons. The material was PBMCs, mostly from graft donor cells, obtained 180 days after TCRalphabeta/CD19-depleted stem cell transplant. The genes are TRBV3-1 and TRBJ1-1, with 8 bases matching TRBD1. The sequence came from a male patient aged 2 to 9 who had a stem cell transplant for acute lymphoblastic leukemia, so the T cells may come from the graft donor. The CDR3 DNA sequence: TGTGCCAGCAGCCAGTACAGGGGGGCCACTGAAGCTTTCTTT. It is translated as CASSQYRGATEAFF.